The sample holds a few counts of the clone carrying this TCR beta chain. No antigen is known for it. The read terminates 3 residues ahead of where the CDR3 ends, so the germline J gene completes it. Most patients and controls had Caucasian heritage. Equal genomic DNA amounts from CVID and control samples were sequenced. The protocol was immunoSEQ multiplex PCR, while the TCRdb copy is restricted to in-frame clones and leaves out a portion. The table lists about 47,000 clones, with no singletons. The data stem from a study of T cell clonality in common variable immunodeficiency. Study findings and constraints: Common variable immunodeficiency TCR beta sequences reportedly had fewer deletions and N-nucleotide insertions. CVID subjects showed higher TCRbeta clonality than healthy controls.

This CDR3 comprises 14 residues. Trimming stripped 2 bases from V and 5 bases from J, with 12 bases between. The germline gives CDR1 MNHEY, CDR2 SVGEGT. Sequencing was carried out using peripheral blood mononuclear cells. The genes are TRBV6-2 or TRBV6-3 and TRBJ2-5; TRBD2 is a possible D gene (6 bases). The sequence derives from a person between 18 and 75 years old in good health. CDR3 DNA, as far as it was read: TGTGCCAGCAGTTACGTGGGGAGCGGGGAGACC. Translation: CASSYVGSGET. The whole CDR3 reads CASSYVGSGETQYF.